This T cell receptor (beta chain) appears in the sequencing data of a study of blood T cell repertoires in COVID-19. Overall study context: From T cells, B-cell-depleted T cells, or PBMCs came the material, which was cDNA or gDNA.

CDR1 and CDR2 (germline): LGHDT, YNNKEL (reference sequence). CDR3 length: 15 residues. Trimming removed 0 bases at V and 7 bases at J, with 12 bases between. Sequencing was performed with immunoSEQ multiplex PCR; in TCRdb, only in-frame clones are kept and a portion is missing. The sample has a few hundred thousand clones, more than 80% seen once. The sequence came from a man aged 18 to 29 who had recovered from COVID-19. The sequenced sample consisted of peripheral blood. The chain has TRBV3-1 (or the pseudogene TRBV3-2) and TRBJ2-2; a possible D gene is TRBD2 (6 bases). The CDR3 DNA reads as TGTGCCAGCAGCCAAGAAGTGCTGGGGGGCGGGGAGCTGTTTTTT. It translates to CASSQEVLGGGELFF.